The 19 T cell receptor beta chains listed next were all sequenced from one sample in a study of naive and memory T cell subsets. Whole blood, 2 to 2.5 ml, came from adult healthy volunteers. Blood and skin TCR RNA was reverse transcribed with alpha and beta constant primers. Via MiXCR, TCRdb re-called the 5' RACE reads, giving one row per CDR3 protein. The top ten hold approximately 7.8% of the sample, which has tens of thousands of distinct CDR3 sequences, 4% to 5% seen once. These receptors were taken from a male donor in good health.

The chain is built from TRBV5-1 and TRBJ2-3; D tentatively fits TRBD1 or TRBD2 (5 bases each). Germline V gene sequence: CDR1 SGHRS, CDR2 YFSETQ. V lost 3 bases, J lost 0 bases, and 26 bases lay in between. This CDR3 spans 20 amino acids. For the CDR3, the DNA is TGCGCCAGCAGCTCGAAGCCCGGGGCCGGGGACGGCCCTAGCACAGATACGCAGTATTTT. This gives the protein CASSSKPGAGDGPSTDTQYF.

The V and J genes are TRBV10-3 and TRBJ2-5; D possibly corresponds to TRBD1 (6 bases). Germline values: CDR1 ENHRY, CDR2 SYGVKD. Trimming shortened V by 0 bases and J by 4 bases, and 9 bases separated the two germline ends. The CDR3 spans 14 residues. The CDR3 bases are TGTGCCATCAGTGAGTCACTAGGGGGAGAGACCCAGTACTTC. Its translation is CAISESLGGETQYF.

This clonotype has ten or more counts. The chain employs TRBV6-1 and TRBJ2-7; D unresolved. Germline V gene lookup returns CDR1 MNHNS and CDR2 SASEGT. The ends were cut back, 3 bases at V and 4 bases at J, with 10 bases in the middle. The CDR3 length is 13 residues. The CDR3 reads CASSDPTVYEQYF. In nucleotides, the CDR3 is TGTGCCAGCAGTGACCCTACAGTTTACGAGCAGTACTTC.

This clonotype has a count of ten or more. Written as DNA, the CDR3 is TGCAGTGCTAGAGAGGGGGCGGTCAATCAGCCCCAGCATTTT. The encoded protein is CSAREGAVNQPQHF. This sequence joins TRBV20-1 and TRBJ1-5; TRBD1 is a possible D gene (6 bases). Per the germline V gene, CDR1 is DFQATT and CDR2 is SNEGSKA (reference sequence). CDR3 length equals 14 residues. The ends were cut back, 0 bases at V and 3 bases at J, with 9 bases in the middle.

This clonotype was found many times. The chain joins TRBV7-2 to TRBJ2-3; 8 nucleotides agree with TRBD2. J gave up 6 bases and V 5 bases, and 13 bases lay outside the gene matches. From germline, CDR1 is SGHTA and CDR2 FQGNSA. CDR3 length equals 16 residues. CDR3 residues: CASSIWGGTSGDTQYF. The CDR3 DNA is TGTGCCAGCAGCATCTGGGGAGGTACTAGCGGCGATACGCAGTATTTT.

V usage is TRBV29-1 and J usage is TRBJ2-1; 9 bases agree with TRBD2. The junction had 11 bases not matched to a gene; V was cut back by 7 bases and J by 4 bases. Looked up from germline, CDR1 is SQVTM and CDR2 is ANQGSEA. The length of the CDR3 is 15 residues. The CDR3 nucleotides read TGCAGCGCTACAGTAGCGGGGGATGCTTACAATGAGCAGTTCTTC. The encoded protein is CSATVAGDAYNEQFF.

This clonotype was seen at least ten times. The chain uses TRBV3-1 and TRBJ2-7; D not resolved. In germline, CDR1 is LGHDT, CDR2 YNNKEL (reference sequence). CDR3 length: 12 amino acids. V lost 6 bases and J 6 bases, leaving 12 bases between the germline ends. The CDR3 loop reads CASRGNRSEQYF. The CDR3 region has the DNA TGTGCCAGCAGGGGGAACCGGTCCGAGCAGTACTTC.

This clonotype has more than one count but fewer than ten. This chain connects TRBV6-5 to TRBJ2-7, with 9 bases identical to TRBD2. The CDR3 totals 14 residues. CDR1 and CDR2 from the germline V gene are MNHEY and SVGAGI. Losses at the gene ends were 2 bases for V and 4 bases for J; bases not matched to a gene: 3. The DNA of the CDR3 is TGTGCCAGCAGTTACAATGCGGGAGGGTACGAGCAGTACTTC. Residues: CASSYNAGGYEQYF.

This clonotype has at least ten counts. The V call is TRBV7-2, the J call TRBJ2-7; the D gene is possibly TRBD2 (5 bases). Trimming cost V 1 base and J 0 bases, with 16 bases left between them. The CDR3 runs 17 residues. Germline V gives CDR1 SGHTA, CDR2 FQGNSA. The CDR3: CASSLGGLALLSYEQYF. CDR3 coding DNA: TGTGCCAGCAGCTTAGGAGGATTAGCGCTCCTCTCCTACGAGCAGTACTTC.

This clonotype was recorded many times. DNA for the CDR3: TGTGCCAGCAGCTTAGTCTGGAACAATGAGCAGTTCTTC. This sequence encodes CASSLVWNNEQFF. The gene calls are TRBV7-2 and TRBJ2-1; D is ambiguous. The CDR3 is 13 residues long. Germline V CDR1 and CDR2: SGHTA, FQGNSA. Trimming cost V 1 base and J 5 bases, with 6 bases left between them.

Many counts were recorded for this clonotype. The CDR3 protein is CASSLGTLYGYTF. The CDR3 nucleotides read TGTGCCAGCAGCTTAGGGACTCTATATGGCTACACCTTC. The chain joins TRBV7-2 to TRBJ1-2, with D unclear. Germline loops: CDR1 SGHTA, CDR2 FQGNSA. The CDR3 is made up of 13 amino acids. V lost 1 base to trimming and J lost 5 bases, with 8 bases between them.

This clonotype appeared many times. This chain connects TRBV29-1 to TRBJ2-5; TRBD1 matches at 8 bases. V lost 7 bases, J lost 5 bases, and 6 bases stayed unmatched. Germline CDR1 and CDR2: SQVTM and ANQGSEA. This CDR3 has 12 amino acids. The CDR3 nucleotides are TGCAGCGCCGCAGGGGGCGCGGAGACCCAGTACTTC. This gives the protein CSAAGGAETQYF.

This clonotype was found many times. The J gene is TRBJ2-1, the V gene TRBV7-9, with a tentative D call TRBD1 (5 bases). Deletions cut 1 base from V and 6 bases from J, with 13 bases between. Germline lookup yields CDR1 SEHNR and CDR2 FQNEAQ (reference sequence). The CDR3 spans 15 residues. DNA of the CDR3: TGTGCCAGCAGCTTAGTGGCAGGGTGGGGCAATGAGCAGTTCTTC. This encodes CASSLVAGWGNEQFF.

This clonotype showed up many times. The CDR3 DNA reads as TGTGCCAGCAGTTACTCGACAGGGGGCAGTTCACCCCTCCACTTT. Translated, it gives CASSYSTGGSSPLHF. This chain links TRBV6-5 with TRBJ1-6; 10 bases are a match to TRBD1. This CDR3 contains 15 residues. The junction had 2 bases not matched to a gene; V was cut back by 0 bases and J by 9 bases. CDR1 is MNHEY, CDR2 SVGAGI, per germline.

This clonotype was counted at least ten times. The chain links TRBV6-1 to TRBJ1-5; weak D call: TRBD1 (5 bases). Germline V lookup: CDR1 MNHNS, CDR2 SASEGT. V lost 6 bases, J lost 1 base, and 13 bases lay in between. CDR3 length: 15 amino acids. CDR3 bases: TGTGCCAGCAGAAGAGGGCAGGGAAGCAATCAGCCCCAGCATTTT. This encodes CASRRGQGSNQPQHF.

The V gene is TRBV30, the J gene TRBJ1-5; D not certain. The CDR3 consists of 13 residues. Germline V lookup: CDR1 GTSNPN, CDR2 SVGIG (reference sequence). CDR3 nucleotides: TGTGCTTCATCTCTAGATAGCAATCAGCCCCAGCATTTT. This encodes CASSLDSNQPQHF.

Many counts were recorded for this clonotype. The chain combines TRBV12-3 or TRBV12-4 with TRBJ2-7; no definite D call. V was shortened by 5 bases and J by 4 bases, with 6 bases between the two germline ends. The CDR3 length is 11 residues. The DNA of the CDR3 is TGTGCCAGCAGTCAGTCTTACGAGCAGTACTTC. It encodes CASSQSYEQYF.

This clonotype was picked up many times. The V call is TRBV13, the J call TRBJ2-1, with no clear D. The V gene lost 1 base and the J gene lost 0 bases, with 19 bases spanning the gap. This CDR3 comprises 19 residues. CDR1 and CDR2 from the germline V gene are PRHDT and FYEKMQ (reference sequence). CDR3 nucleotide sequence: TGTGCCAGCAGCTTAGAGGGCGTTGAAACTTTAAGCTCCTACAATGAGCAGTTCTTC. Translation gives CASSLEGVETLSSYNEQFF. Together with reference TRBV13 and TRBJ2-1, the CDR3 gives the full variable domain: AAGVIQSPRHLIKEKRETATLKCYPIPRHDTVYWYQQGPGQDPQFLISFYEKMQSDKGSIPDRFSAQQFSDYHSELNMSSLELGDSALYFCASSLEGVETLSSYNEQFFGPGTRLTVL.

V and J are TRBV10-3 and TRBJ2-1; D may be TRBD2 (5 bases). The germline gives CDR1 ENHRY, CDR2 SYGVKD. CDR3 length: 13 amino acids. V dropped 8 bases and J dropped 9 bases, with 17 bases sitting between them. In nucleotides, the CDR3 is TGTGCCATCTCCCGTCGGGGATTCACTGAGCAGTTCTTC. It is translated as CAISRRGFTEQFF.